This record looks at one T cell receptor (beta chain) sequence and its context. These data come from a study of shared clonotypes between healthy human individuals. Across the whole study: In total, the donors were a couple of women and a few men aged 18 to 49.

Sequencing of unsorted PBMC DNA was carried out using ten immunoSEQ deep assay plates. Clones were read by immunoSEQ multiplex PCR, and TCRdb kept only the in-frame ones, dropping some. The repertoire holds about 470,000 clones, roughly three quarters seen once, with about 13% in the top ten. This CDR3 spans 13 amino acids. V shed 2 bases and J shed 6 bases, with 10 bases lying between them. CDR1 SGHTA and CDR2 FQGTGA come from the germline V gene. Material: PBMCs. This receptor was identified in a middle-aged woman in good health. Some clones in this sample may be carry-over from other donors' samples. This rearrangement joins TRBV7-3 to TRBJ1-2; tentative D call: TRBD1 (5 bases). The chain's CDR3 is CASSLWQGHGYTF. The CDR3 region has the DNA TGTGCCAGCAGCTTATGGCAGGGCCATGGCTACACCTTC. Looking up the rest from reference TRBV7-3 and TRBJ1-2 gives the full variable domain: GAGVSQTPSNKVTEKGKYVELRCDPISGHTALYWYRQSLGQGPEFLIYFQGTGAADDSGLPNDRFFAVRPEGSVSTLKIQRTERGDSAVYLCASSLWQGHGYTFGSGTRLTVV.